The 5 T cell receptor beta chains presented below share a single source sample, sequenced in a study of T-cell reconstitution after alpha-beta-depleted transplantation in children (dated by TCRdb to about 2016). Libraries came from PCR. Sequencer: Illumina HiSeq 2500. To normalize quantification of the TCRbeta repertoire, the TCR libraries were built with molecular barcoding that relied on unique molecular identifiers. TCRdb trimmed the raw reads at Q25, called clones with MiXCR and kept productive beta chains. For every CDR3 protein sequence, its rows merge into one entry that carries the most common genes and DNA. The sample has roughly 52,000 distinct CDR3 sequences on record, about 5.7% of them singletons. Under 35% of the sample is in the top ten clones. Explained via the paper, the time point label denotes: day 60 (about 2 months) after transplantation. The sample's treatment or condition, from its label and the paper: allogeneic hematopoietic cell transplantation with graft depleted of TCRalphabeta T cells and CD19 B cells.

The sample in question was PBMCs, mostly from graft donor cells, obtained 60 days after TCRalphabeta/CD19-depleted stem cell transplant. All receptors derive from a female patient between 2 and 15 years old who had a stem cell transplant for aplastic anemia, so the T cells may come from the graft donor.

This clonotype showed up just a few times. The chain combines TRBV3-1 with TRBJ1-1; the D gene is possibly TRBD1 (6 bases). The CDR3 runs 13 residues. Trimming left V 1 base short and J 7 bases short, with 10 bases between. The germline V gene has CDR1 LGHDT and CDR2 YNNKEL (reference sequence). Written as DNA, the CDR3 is TGTGCCAGCAGCCAAGCCACAGGGCTTGAAGCTTTCTTT. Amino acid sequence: CASSQATGLEAFF.

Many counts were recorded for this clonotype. CDR3: CASSEGSVNTEAFF. The CDR3 DNA follows: TGTGCCAGCAGCGAGGGGAGCGTGAACACTGAAGCTTTCTTT. This sequence joins TRBV7-8 and TRBJ1-1, with D perhaps matching TRBD1 (5 bases). The germline gives CDR1 SGHVS, CDR2 FQNEAQ. The CDR3 loop spans 14 amino acids. The V end was cut by 5 bases, the J end by 0 bases, with 10 bases between.

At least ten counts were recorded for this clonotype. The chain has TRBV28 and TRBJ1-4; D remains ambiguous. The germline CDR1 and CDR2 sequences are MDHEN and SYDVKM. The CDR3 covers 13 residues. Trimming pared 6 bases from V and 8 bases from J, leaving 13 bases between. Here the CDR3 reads CASSTWGGEKLFF. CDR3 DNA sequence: TGTGCCAGCAGCACCTGGGGTGGCGAAAAACTGTTTTTT.

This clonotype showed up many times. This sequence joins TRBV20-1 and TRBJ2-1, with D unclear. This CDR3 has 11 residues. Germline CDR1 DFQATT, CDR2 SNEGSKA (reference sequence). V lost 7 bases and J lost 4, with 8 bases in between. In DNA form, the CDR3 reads TGCAGTGGCGGATTATACAATGAGCAGTTCTTC. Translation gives CSGGLYNEQFF.

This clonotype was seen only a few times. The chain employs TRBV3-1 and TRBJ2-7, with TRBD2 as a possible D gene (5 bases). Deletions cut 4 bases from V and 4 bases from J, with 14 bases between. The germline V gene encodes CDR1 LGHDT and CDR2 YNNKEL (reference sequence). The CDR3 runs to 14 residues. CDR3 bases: TGTGCCAGCAGCCGAGGATCCCGGGAATACGAGCAGTACTTC. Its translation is CASSRGSREYEQYF.